This entry lists 23 T cell receptor beta chains sequenced from one sample in a study of blood T cell repertoires in COVID-19. TCRdb's table, derived via immunoSEQ multiplex PCR, lists solely in-frame clones and lacks some. The sample lists about 230,000 clones, under 90% occurring once. The sample comprised PBMCs or T cells enriched from blood (not recorded which). The receptor set was obtained from a woman under 40 with acute COVID-19.

The chain joins TRBV25-1 to TRBJ1-3; D is perhaps TRBD1 (5 bases). Germline values: CDR1 MGHDK, CDR2 SYGVNS. V lost 3 bases and J 2 bases, leaving 8 bases between the germline ends. This CDR3 region has 14 residues. Written as DNA, the CDR3 is TGTGCCAGCAGTGAGGGGGGGACTGGAAACACCATATATTTT. Translating gives CASSEGGTGNTIYF.

The V and J genes are TRBV11-2 and TRBJ2-7; TRBD2 might be the D (6 bases). The CDR3 contains 12 residues. Germline CDR1 SGHAT, CDR2 FQNNGV. Between the trimmed V and J ends, which lost 6 bases and 5 bases, there was a span of 11 bases. As DNA, the CDR3 is TGTGCCAGCAGTCCCGAGCGGGACGAGCAGTACTTC. This sequence encodes CASSPERDEQYF.

The genes are TRBV20-1 and TRBJ1-5, with D uncertain. V was shortened by 3 bases and J by 0 bases, with 18 bases between the two germline ends. The CDR3 extends over 17 amino acids. Germline V gene lookup returns CDR1 DFQATT and CDR2 SNEGSKA (reference sequence). For the CDR3, the DNA is TGCAGTGCTAGTATTTTTCGAGGGCTTTATAGCAATCAGCCCCAGCATTTT. Protein: CSASIFRGLYSNQPQHF.

The chain is built from TRBV5-1 and TRBJ2-3, with 9 bases fitting TRBD2. Trimming took 0 bases from V and 3 from J; bases not matched to a gene: 8. CDR3 length: 17 amino acids. The germline CDR1 and CDR2 sequences are SGHRS and YFSETQ. In nucleotides, the CDR3 is TGCGCCAGCAGCTTGGCCCCCCTAGCGGGGAAGACAGATACGCAGTATTTT. Amino acids: CASSLAPLAGKTDTQYF.

V gene TRBV5-6 combines with J gene TRBJ1-1; TRBD1 is a possible D gene (6 bases). The length of the CDR3 is 15 residues. In germline, CDR1 is SGHDT, CDR2 YYEEEE. V was cut by 0 bases and J by 0 bases, with 9 bases left in between. CDR3 residues: CASSLATGLNTEAFF. CDR3 in DNA: TGTGCCAGCAGCTTGGCTACAGGGTTGAACACTGAAGCTTTCTTT.

The chain has TRBV27 and TRBJ1-3; 9 bases align to TRBD1. With 3 bases clipped from V and 4 bases from J, the junction kept 10 bases outside the gene matches. The CDR3 is 17 amino acids. Germline V lookup: CDR1 MNHEY, CDR2 SMNVEV (reference sequence). CDR3 DNA: TGTGCCAGCAGTTTTCGAGGGGGGACAGGGTCAGGAAACACCATATATTTT. Its translation: CASSFRGGTGSGNTIYF.

V usage is TRBV7-3 and J usage is TRBJ2-1, with TRBD1 matching over 7 bases. CDR3 size: 14 residues. V gave up 4 bases and J gave up 6 bases; unmatched junction bases: 6. Germline assignment: CDR1 SGHTA and CDR2 FQGTGA. CDR3 sequence (DNA): TGTGCCAGCAGCTCTGCTACAGGGGCCAATGAGCAGTTCTTC. Translating it yields CASSSATGANEQFF.

V and J are TRBV9 and TRBJ1-3, with a possible D match to TRBD1 (6 bases). Between the trimmed V and J ends, which lost 3 bases and 4 bases, there was a span of 17 bases. The germline gives CDR1 SGDLS, CDR2 YYNGEE. The CDR3 is made up of 16 amino acids. CDR3 sequence: CASSAVGGGSGNTIYF. Here the CDR3 DNA reads TGTGCCAGCAGCGCCGTTGGGGGGGGCTCCGGAAACACCATATATTTT. Combining the CDR3 with reference TRBV9 and TRBJ1-3 gives the whole variable domain DSGVTQTPKHLITATGQRVTLRCSPRSGDLSVYWYQQSLDQGLQFLIQYYNGEERAKGNILERFSAQQFPDLHSELNLSSLELGDSALYFCASSAVGGGSGNTIYFGEGSWLTVV.

The V and J genes are TRBV18 and TRBJ2-3, with TRBD2 matching over 9 bases. The CDR3 runs 13 residues. Germline CDR1 and CDR2: KGHSH and LQKENI. The trim removed 5 bases at V and 4 bases at J, leaving 1 base unmatched. DNA of the CDR3: TGTGCCAGCTCAAGGACTAGCGCAGATACGCAGTATTTT. Translating it yields CASSRTSADTQYF.

The chain couples TRBV19 to TRBJ1-1, with 10 bases identical to TRBD1. Per the germline V gene, CDR1 is LNHDA and CDR2 is SQIVND (reference sequence). The CDR3 extends over 14 amino acids. J was trimmed by 11 bases and V by 5 bases; bases with no gene match: 11. CDR3 sequence (DNA): TGTGCCAGTAGTTTCCGGGACAGGGGCCTTGCGGCTTTCTTT. This gives the protein CASSFRDRGLAAFF. Full variable domain (outside the CDR3, taken from reference TRBV19 and TRBJ1-1): DGGITQSPKYLFRKEGQNVTLSCEQNLNHDAMYWYRQDPGQGLRLIYYSQIVNDFQKGDIAEGYSVSREKKESFPLTVTSAQKNPTAFYLCASSFRDRGLAAFFGQGTRLTVV.

The J gene is TRBJ1-2, the V gene TRBV4-3; tentative D call: TRBD1 (6 bases). Germline V gene data show CDR1 as LGHNA and CDR2 as YSLEER. V was shortened by 4 bases and J by 3 bases, with 9 bases between the two germline ends. The CDR3 is 13 amino acids. DNA of the CDR3: TGCGCCAGCAGCCTTGGACAGTACTATGGCTACACCTTC. This sequence encodes CASSLGQYYGYTF.

The chain joins TRBV24-1 to TRBJ1-2; D ambiguous. The germline V and J ends were trimmed by 4 bases and 4 bases, with 18 bases remaining between them. Germline lookup yields CDR1 KGHDR and CDR2 SFDVKD. The CDR3 has 16 amino acids. The CDR3 reads CATSENQGGKGYGYTF. The CDR3 bases are TGTGCCACCAGTGAGAATCAAGGCGGCAAAGGCTATGGCTACACCTTC.

V usage is TRBV2 and J usage is TRBJ1-5; no clear D. CDR1 and CDR2 from the germline V gene are SNHLY and FYNNEI. This CDR3 region has 15 residues. Trimming took 6 bases from V and 4 from J, leaving 16 bases between them. CDR3 sequence (DNA): TGTGCCAGCAGGGATCGAGGGTTTCGGAATCAGCCCCAGCATTTT. This sequence encodes CASRDRGFRNQPQHF.

The chain carries TRBV18 and TRBJ2-5; 10 bases are shared with TRBD1. V was clipped by 3 bases and J by 4 bases; unmatched bases: 8. The CDR3 runs to 16 residues. Germline CDR1 is KGHSH and CDR2 is LQKENI. CDR3 amino acids: CASSPRGTGAGETQYF. As DNA, the CDR3 is TGTGCCAGCTCACCCCGAGGGACAGGGGCCGGAGAGACCCAGTACTTC.

The rearrangement uses TRBV4-1 and TRBJ2-7, with 8 nucleotides matching TRBD2. This CDR3 has 15 amino acids. J gave up 0 bases and V 4 bases, and 5 bases lay outside the gene matches. Germline loops: CDR1 MGHRA, CDR2 YSYEKL. The CDR3 DNA sequence: TGCGCCAGCAGCCCACTACTAGCGGACTCCTACGAGCAGTACTTC. It specifies CASSPLLADSYEQYF.

The chain uses TRBV9 and TRBJ2-5; D is perhaps TRBD1 (5 bases). The germline V and J ends were trimmed by 0 bases and 2 bases, with 8 bases remaining between them. The germline CDR1 and CDR2 sequences are SGDLS and YYNGEE. CDR3 length: 14 residues. This CDR3 reads CASSVVDTQETQYF. CDR3 coding DNA: TGTGCCAGCAGCGTAGTGGACACACAAGAGACCCAGTACTTC.

The rearrangement joins TRBV7-2 to TRBJ2-7; D gene unclear. This CDR3 is 15 amino acids long. CDR1 and CDR2 (germline): SGHTA, FQGNSA. V lost 0 bases to trimming and J lost 3 bases, with 12 bases between them. CDR3 in DNA: TGTGCCAGCAGCTTAGCGGCTTTTGAGCGCTACGAGCAGTACTTC. Translating gives CASSLAAFERYEQYF.

The chain couples TRBV6-5 to TRBJ1-5, with unresolved D. Trimming stripped 6 bases from V and 4 bases from J, with 13 bases between. This CDR3 has 14 amino acids. Germline V CDR1 and CDR2: MNHEY, SVGAGI. The CDR3 protein is CASRPAGGNQPQHF. The CDR3 DNA is TGTGCCAGCAGGCCGGCGGGCGGAAATCAGCCCCAGCATTTT.

The rearrangement joins TRBV28 to TRBJ1-1; tentatively, D is TRBD1 (5 bases). This CDR3 region has 13 residues. The V gene's germline CDR1 is MDHEN and CDR2 SYDVKM. V was cut by 5 bases and J by 0 bases, with 7 bases left in between. In nucleotides, the CDR3 is TGTGCCAGCAGTCGGACAATGAACACTGAAGCTTTCTTT. It is translated as CASSRTMNTEAFF.

This clone has a single count. J is TRBJ1-2 and V is TRBV28, with TRBD1 matching over 8 bases. CDR3 length: 13 amino acids. Germline V gene sequence: CDR1 MDHEN, CDR2 SYDVKM. V shed 2 bases and J 7 bases; nucleotides not matched to a gene: 3. The DNA of the CDR3 is TGTGCCAGCAGTTTACCGACAGGGGTTGGCTACACCTTC. Translated, it gives CASSLPTGVGYTF.

In DNA, the CDR3 is TGTGCCAGCAGCAAAGCGCGAAGTTGCAGGGAAAAGATCACAGATACGCAGTATTTT. Residues: CASSKARSCREKITDTQYF. The chain recombines TRBV21-1 with TRBJ2-3; TRBD1 is the table's D call and was not checked against the DNA. TRBV21-1 is a pseudogene locus. The CDR3 covers 19 residues.

The chain links TRBV4-2 to TRBJ2-1; 8 bases are a match to TRBD2. Germline CDR1 is LGHNA and CDR2 is YNFKEQ. The CDR3 covers 13 residues. V lost 4 bases, J lost 6 bases, and 2 bases stayed unmatched. DNA of the CDR3: TGTGCCAGCAGCCCCGGGACTAGCAATGAGCAGTTCTTC. Translating gives CASSPGTSNEQFF.

The chain combines TRBV5-1 with TRBJ1-1; 7 nucleotides agree with TRBD1. CDR1 is SGHRS and CDR2 is YFSETQ in the germline V gene. The V and J ends lost 7 bases and 5 bases, in that order; junction bases with no gene match: 8. The CDR3 is made up of 13 amino acids. The CDR3 DNA sequence: TGCGCCAGCTCGGACAGGAGGGGGACTGAAGCTTTCTTT. It yields the protein CASSDRRGTEAFF.